This T cell receptor (beta chain) was observed in a study of naive and memory T cell subsets. Study-wide findings and caveats: In CD4 and CD8 cells, diversity dropped from naive through EMRA. No ground truth validated the naive and memory repertoire findings.

Cells stained for CD3, CD4, CD8, CD45RA and CD27 were sorted into four subsets. Trimming removed 0 bases at V and 0 bases at J, with 6 bases between. The CDR3 totals 14 residues. In germline, CDR1 is MNHEY, CDR2 SVGAGI. This clonotype appeared a few times. Its target is not known. Both TRBC1 and TRBC2 were covered by a beta constant-region primer of two equimolar oligonucleotides. Nested alpha and beta constant-region primers with the SP2 primer drove four PCR rounds on ligated cDNA. TCRdb processed the UMI-ligation and nested PCR reads anew with MiXCR; each CDR3 protein has one entry. The sample shows around 2,800 distinct CDR3 sequences, about 7.3% of them seen only once.

The sequencing input was effector memory CD8+ T cells from blood. This sample's subset: effector memory, CD45RA- CD27-. The source is a human donor in good health. V is TRBV6-5 and J is TRBJ2-7; the D is unclear. The CDR3 DNA reads TGTGCCAGCAGTTACTCGGGGTTCTCCTACGAGCAGTACTTC. Amino acids: CASSYSGFSYEQYF.